The 4 T cell receptor beta chains presented below share a single source sample, sequenced in a study of early T cells in non-severe SARS-CoV-2 infection. TCRdb re-called the 5' RACE reads through MiXCR, storing one row per CDR3 protein. The sample consists of 15,000 to 25,000 distinct CDR3 sequences, 4% to 5.5% of them appearing once. What was sequenced was whole blood. All receptors derive from an adult who was a healthcare worker with PCR-confirmed SARS-CoV-2 infection or an uninfected control (not recorded which).

Ten or more counts support this clonotype. J is TRBJ2-3 and V is TRBV3-2. TRBV3-2 represents a pseudogene. The CDR3 covers 14 residues. CDR3 bases: TGTGCCAGCAGCCAAATCCAGGCTTCGGATACGCAGTATTTT. Translating it yields CASSQIQASDTQYF.

This clonotype occurred many times. The chain joins TRBV7-8 to TRBJ1-1; 7 positions match TRBD1. CDR1 is SGHVS and CDR2 is FQNEAQ in the germline V gene. The ends lost 2 bases at V and 0 bases at J; junction bases unmatched: 0. This CDR3 has 14 amino acids. CDR3 in amino acids: CASSLTGVNTEAFF. The CDR3 DNA is TGTGCCAGCAGCTTAACAGGGGTGAACACTGAAGCTTTCTTT.

Ten or more counts support this clonotype. The rearrangement links TRBV27 to TRBJ2-1; weak D call: TRBD2 (6 bases). V was clipped by 0 bases and J by 7 bases, with 10 bases between them. CDR3 size: 14 residues. Germline V lookup: CDR1 MNHEY, CDR2 SMNVEV (reference sequence). The CDR3 region is CASSLSVGRNEQFF. For the CDR3, the DNA is TGTGCCAGCAGTTTATCGGTGGGGAGGAATGAGCAGTTCTTC.

This clonotype was seen repeatedly, ten times or more. The chain carries TRBV7-9 and TRBJ1-5; D not certain. Between the trimmed V and J ends, which lost 2 bases and 0 bases, there was a span of 11 bases. The CDR3 totals 16 residues. CDR1 and CDR2 (germline): SEHNR, FQNEAQ (reference sequence). CDR3 protein: CASSLTRGNSNQPQHF. CDR3 in DNA: TGTGCCAGCAGCTTAACCCGCGGAAATAGCAATCAGCCCCAGCATTTT. Filled out from reference TRBV7-9 and TRBJ1-5, the complete variable domain reads DTGVSQNPRHKITKRGQNVTFRCDPISEHNRLYWYRQTLGQGPEFLTYFQNEAQLEKSRLLSDRFSAERPKGSFSTLEIQRTEQGDSAMYLCASSLTRGNSNQPQHFGDGTRLSIL.